Below, one T cell receptor (beta chain) is given with its context. The data derive from a study of T cells in Graves' hyperthyroidism and ophthalmopathy. Calling Graves' hyperthyroidism stable meant ophthalmopathy did not progress within 18 months. Amplified TCR beta CDR3 regions derived from RNA transcripts. TCR CDR3 underwent first-round RT-PCR with the HTBI primer set. TCRdb analysed the multiplex PCR reads with MiXCR anew, one entry per CDR3 protein. Of about 560,000 distinct CDR3 sequences listed, around 46% were seen once; the top ten hold about 7.8%. The CDR3 contains 15 residues. The V gene's germline CDR1 is SGHNT and CDR2 YENEEA. V lost 5 bases and J lost 7; bases outside the gene matches: 12.

The rearrangement joins TRBV11-3 to TRBJ2-5; 8 bases match TRBD2. Source material: peripheral blood or thyroid tissue (not recorded which). This clonotype was sampled from a woman between 18 and 29 years old with Graves' hyperthyroidism. The CDR3 coding sequence is TGTGCCAGCAGCGAGGAGGGGCAGGGACTAGGGACCCAGTACTTC. Encoded protein: CASSEEGQGLGTQYF.